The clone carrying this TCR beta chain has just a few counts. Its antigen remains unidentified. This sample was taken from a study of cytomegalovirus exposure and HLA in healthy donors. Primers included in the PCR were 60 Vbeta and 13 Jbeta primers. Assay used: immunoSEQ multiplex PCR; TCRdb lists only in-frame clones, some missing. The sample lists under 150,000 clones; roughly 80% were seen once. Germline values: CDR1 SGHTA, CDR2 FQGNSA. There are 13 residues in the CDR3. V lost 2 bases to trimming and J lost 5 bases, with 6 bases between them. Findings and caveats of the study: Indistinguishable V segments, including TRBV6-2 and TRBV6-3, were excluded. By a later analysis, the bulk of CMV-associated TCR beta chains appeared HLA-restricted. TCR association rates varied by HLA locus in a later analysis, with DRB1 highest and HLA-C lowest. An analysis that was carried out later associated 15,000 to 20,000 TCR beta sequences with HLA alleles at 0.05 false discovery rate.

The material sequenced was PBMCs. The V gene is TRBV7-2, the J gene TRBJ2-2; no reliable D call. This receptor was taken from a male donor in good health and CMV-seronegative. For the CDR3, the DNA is TGTGCCAGCAGCTTAACACAGACCGGGGAGCTGTTTTTT. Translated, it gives CASSLTQTGELFF.